The clone carrying this T cell receptor beta chain turned up a few times. What it binds is not known. There were TCR beta CDR3 regions amplified from RNA transcripts. TCR CDR3 regions were first amplified by RT-PCR with HTBI primers. MiXCR, run by TCRdb on the multiplex PCR reads, gives a single entry per CDR3 protein. The sample lists about 610,000 distinct CDR3 sequences, around 46% seen once, with approximately 7.5% in the top ten. Aged 18 to 65, the patients had hyperthyroidism that was newly diagnosed and had lasted under 2 months. Clinical symptoms, serum thyroxine, TRAb, thyroid ultrasound and orbital computed tomography established diagnosis. This sample was included in a study of T cells in Graves' hyperthyroidism and ophthalmopathy. Points from the study as a whole: Most clonotypes expanded in thyroid above 0.001 were likewise present in blood. Ophthalmopathy, as predicted by the model, came a median around 6.7 months after the prediction.

CDR3 length: 19 residues. The V segment lost 1 base and the J segment 3 bases; nucleotides outside the gene matches: 18. Germline CDR1 is SGHTA and CDR2 is FQGNSA. J is TRBJ2-7 and V is TRBV7-2, with TRBD2 matching over 7 bases. The specimen was peripheral blood or thyroid tissue (not recorded which). The TCR comes from a woman aged 18-29 years with Graves' hyperthyroidism. DNA of the CDR3: TGTGCCAGCAGCTTAGGTTTCGGGATGGTTAAGCGGGAAGACTACGAGCAGTACTTC. It yields the protein CASSLGFGMVKREDYEQYF.